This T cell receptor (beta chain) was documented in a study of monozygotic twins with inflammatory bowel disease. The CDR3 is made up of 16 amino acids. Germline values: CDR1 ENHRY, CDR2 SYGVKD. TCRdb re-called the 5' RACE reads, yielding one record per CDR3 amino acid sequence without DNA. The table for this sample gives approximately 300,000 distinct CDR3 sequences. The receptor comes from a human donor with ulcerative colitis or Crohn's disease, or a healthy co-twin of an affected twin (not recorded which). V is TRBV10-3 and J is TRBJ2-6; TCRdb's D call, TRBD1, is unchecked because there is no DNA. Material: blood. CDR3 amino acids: CAISKDRGPGANVLTF.